These T cell receptor beta chains were read from a single sample in a study of tumor-infiltrating lymphocytes in primary liver carcinoma. TCRdb independently ran MiXCR on the multiplex PCR reads; one entry per CDR3 protein. Seen here are around 190,000 distinct CDR3 sequences, around 81% observed once, and the top ten hold around 18%. Sequenced sample: tumor tissue from primary liver carcinoma. The receptor source for this set is a man aged 35 to 55 with primary liver carcinoma and hepatitis B virus infection. The CDR3 runs from the conserved cysteine through the conserved F or W. The order of the fields is CDR3 DNA, CDR3 protein, V gene, clone size, D gene, J gene. The D gene is left open where the match is weak. Not all rows give a size; the values are once, few, many and, for expanded clones, a class.

CDR3nt: TGTGCCAGCAGCTTAGTCGTCTCGAAGAGTGAGCAGTTCTTC
CDR3aa: CASSLVVSKSEQFF
v_gene: TRBV11-3
abundance: .
d_gene: .
j_gene: TRBJ2-1

CDR3nt: TGTGCCAGCAGTGTGCTGGGAGGGTCCTACGAGCAGTACTTC
CDR3aa: CASSVLGGSYEQYF
v_gene: TRBV12-3/TRBV12-4
abundance: .
d_gene: TRBD2
j_gene: TRBJ2-7

CDR3nt: TGTGCCAGCTGTTCAACCAAAGGGAATGAAAAACTGTTTTTT
CDR3aa: CASCSTKGNEKLFF
v_gene: TRBV12-3/TRBV12-4
abundance: .
d_gene: .
j_gene: TRBJ1-4

CDR3nt: TGCAGCGTTGATCTCAGGAACACCAGGGAGCTGTTTTTT
CDR3aa: CSVDLRNTRELFF
v_gene: TRBV29-1
abundance: .
d_gene: .
j_gene: TRBJ2-2

CDR3nt: TGTGCCGGCAGTTCACGGATGGGACAGCCCCAGCATTTT
CDR3aa: CAGSSRMGQPQHF
v_gene: TRBV12-3/TRBV12-4
abundance: .
d_gene: .
j_gene: TRBJ1-5

CDR3nt: TGCGCCAACAGCCAATCTCAGGGATTCTATGACTACACCTTC
CDR3aa: CANSQSQGFYDYTF
v_gene: TRBV4-1
abundance: .
d_gene: .
j_gene: TRBJ1-2

CDR3nt: TGTCTCAGCAGCTTAGGCGTCAGCAACAATGAGCAGTTCTTC
CDR3aa: CLSSLGVSNNEQFF
v_gene: TRBV11-3
abundance: .
d_gene: .
j_gene: TRBJ2-1

CDR3nt: TGTGCCAGCAGTTTTTTCGCCGGGGGATTTAACACTGGGGAGCTGTTGTTC
CDR3aa: CASSFFAGGFNTGELLF
v_gene: TRBV12-3/TRBV12-4
abundance: few
d_gene: .
j_gene: TRBJ2-2

CDR3nt: TGTGCCGGCAGCTTTCCCTGGACTAGTGGGATCAAAAACATTCAGTACTTC
CDR3aa: CAGSFPWTSGIKNIQYF
v_gene: TRBV11-1
abundance: .
d_gene: TRBD2
j_gene: TRBJ2-4

CDR3nt: TGTGCCAGCAGCGAGAAGGACGGCACATATATGCAGTATTTT
CDR3aa: CASSEKDGTYMQYF
v_gene: TRBV5-4
abundance: .
d_gene: .
j_gene: TRBJ2-3

CDR3nt: TGTGTCAGCAGTTACAGGGATCAAGAGACCCAGTACTTC
CDR3aa: CVSSYRDQETQYF
v_gene: TRBV6-6
abundance: .
d_gene: .
j_gene: TRBJ2-5

CDR3nt: TGTGCCAGCACCCTGAGAGGAGAAAACACAGGTACGGAGTATTTT
CDR3aa: CASTLRGENTGTEYF
v_gene: TRBV12-3/TRBV12-4
abundance: .
d_gene: .
j_gene: TRBJ2-3

CDR3nt: TGTGCTAGCGGCGACATAGGGATTCGACTAGCCAACACCGAGGAGCTGTTTTTT
CDR3aa: CASGDIGIRLANTEELFF
v_gene: TRBV6-2/TRBV6-3
abundance: .
d_gene: TRBD2
j_gene: TRBJ2-2

CDR3nt: TGTGCCAGCAGCCTACGATGGAGAGGGAAAAACGAGCAGTACTTC
CDR3aa: CASSLRWRGKNEQYF
v_gene: TRBV11-2
abundance: .
d_gene: .
j_gene: TRBJ2-7

CDR3nt: TGTGCCAGCATGACTGATAGCCCTAACACCGGGGAGCTGTTTTTT
CDR3aa: CASMTDSPNTGELFF
v_gene: TRBV12-3/TRBV12-4
abundance: .
d_gene: .
j_gene: TRBJ2-2

CDR3nt: TGTGCCAGCAGCATGTCGGGGTACGACAATGAACAGTTCTTC
CDR3aa: CASSMSGYDNEQFF
v_gene: TRBV11-2
abundance: .
d_gene: .
j_gene: TRBJ2-1

CDR3nt: TGTGCCAGCAGTTTTACTGGGGACGCTGAAGCTTTCTTT
CDR3aa: CASSFTGDAEAFF
v_gene: TRBV12-5
abundance: .
d_gene: .
j_gene: TRBJ1-1

CDR3nt: TGTGCCATCAGCTGGGGGGAACAGGGGGTAAATCAGCCCCAGCATTTT
CDR3aa: CAISWGEQGVNQPQHF
v_gene: TRBV5-1
abundance: .
d_gene: TRBD1
j_gene: TRBJ1-5

CDR3nt: TGCAACGTTGTCAGACAGATCAATCAGCACCAGCATTTT
CDR3aa: CNVVRQINQHQHF
v_gene: TRBV29-1
abundance: once
d_gene: .
j_gene: TRBJ1-5

CDR3nt: TGTGCCTGGAGTGTTCCGGGCCCTAAGGGCGAGCAGTATTTC
CDR3aa: CAWSVPGPKGEQYF
v_gene: TRBV30
abundance: .
d_gene: .
j_gene: TRBJ2-7

CDR3nt: TGTGCCAGCAGCATAGGGGGAGACAGGGGCACTTCCCTCTCTGGGACCAACGTCCTGACTTTC
CDR3aa: CASSIGGDRGTSLSGTNVLTF
v_gene: TRBV11-2
abundance: .
d_gene: TRBD1
j_gene: TRBJ2-6

CDR3nt: TGCACCAGCAGCCAAGGGACCATTTTCGACGAGCAGTTCTTC
CDR3aa: CTSSQGTIFDEQFF
v_gene: TRBV4-3
abundance: .
d_gene: .
j_gene: TRBJ2-1

CDR3nt: TGCAGTGTTGAGGGACAGGGGGTGCCCGGGGGGCTGTTTTTT
CDR3aa: CSVEGQGVPGGLFF
v_gene: TRBV29-1
abundance: .
d_gene: TRBD1
j_gene: TRBJ2-2

CDR3nt: TGTGCCAGCAGTCCATCGGGGAGGGGAACACATGAAAAACTGTTTTTT
CDR3aa: CASSPSGRGTHEKLFF
v_gene: TRBV25-1
abundance: .
d_gene: .
j_gene: TRBJ1-4